This T cell receptor (beta chain) was obtained from a study of cytomegalovirus exposure and HLA in healthy donors. About the research overall: An analysis done earlier identified 90 million to 120 million unique TCR beta sequences from around 180 million T cells. Study-wide findings and caveats: Specificity for CMV antigens was confirmed in vitro for three of the CMV-associated chains.

In nominal health when sampled, donors likely had unrecorded immune exposures nonetheless. CDR1 is LNHDA and CDR2 is SQIVND in the germline V gene (reference sequence). This CDR3 comprises 15 residues. After removal of 5 bases from V and 1 base from J, the junction contained 7 bases not matched to a gene. Of note for this clone: Its antigen is currently unknown.

The PCR was carried out with 60 Vbeta primers and 13 Jbeta primers. Authors' methods: Some 80 million unique TCR beta chains, roughly 11 million shared, were counted in a later analysis. Produced via immunoSEQ multiplex PCR; TCRdb's table is partial and in-frame only. The V and J calls and the clone size are those of that table, but D and trimming were determined from the DNA. The data contain fewer than 150,000 clones, 55% to 75% of them seen just once; the ten biggest clones take up just under 8.5%. This chain joins TRBV19 and TRBJ2-5, with TRBD1 identical over 7 bases. This TCR was recovered from a woman aged 40-49 years in good health and CMV-seropositive. The sequenced sample was PBMCs. DNA for the CDR3: TGTGCCAGTAGTGTCACCGGGACAGCCCAAGAGACCCAGTACTTC. As protein: CASSVTGTAQETQYF.